These 9 T cell receptor beta chains were sequenced from one sample in a study of T cell responses to AZD1222 COVID-19 vaccine. Here immunoSEQ multiplex PCR was the method, and the copy in TCRdb shows in-frame clones only, minus some. The sample lists about 160,000 clones; about nine tenths were seen once. The sample here was peripheral blood, taken on day 0 of AZD1222 vaccination. These TCRs come from an adult in good health.

The chain joins TRBV5-1 to TRBJ2-7; 7 nucleotides line up with TRBD1. Germline loops: CDR1 SGHRS, CDR2 YFSETQ. This CDR3 has 15 amino acids. V shed 3 bases and J 4 bases; nucleotides not matched to a gene: 10. CDR3 amino acids: CASSSQGVSAYEQYF. CDR3 nucleotides: TGCGCCAGCAGCTCTCAGGGGGTTTCCGCATACGAGCAGTACTTC.

The chain links TRBV5-5 to TRBJ2-7, with D possibly matching TRBD1 (6 bases). There are 14 residues in the CDR3. Germline V gene data show CDR1 as SGHKS and CDR2 as YYEKEE (reference sequence). V lost 0 bases and J lost 3, with 10 bases in between. The CDR3 nucleotides read TGTGCCAGCAGCTTGGCCGCAGGGGTCTACGAGCAGTACTTC. It is translated as CASSLAAGVYEQYF.

The rearrangement uses TRBV28 and TRBJ2-7; possible D gene TRBD1, 7 bases. CDR1 and CDR2 from the germline V gene are MDHEN and SYDVKM. The CDR3 is 14 residues long. V lost 10 bases to trimming and J lost 2 bases, with 18 bases between them. The CDR3 sequence: CATQAAGGTYEQYF. The CDR3 DNA reads as TGTGCCACCCAGGCGGCAGGGGGGACCTACGAGCAGTACTTC.

V is TRBV5-1 and J is TRBJ1-1; the D is unclear. CDR1 and CDR2 (germline): SGHRS, YFSETQ. The CDR3 is 16 amino acids. The germline V and J ends were trimmed by 0 bases and 1 base, with 13 bases remaining between them. CDR3 residues: CASSLALLSSNTEAFF. The CDR3 DNA reads TGCGCCAGCAGCTTGGCCCTACTTTCATCGAACACTGAAGCTTTCTTT.

V gene TRBV28 combines with J gene TRBJ1-1; D unclear. This CDR3 has 14 amino acids. With 3 bases removed from V and 1 base from J, the gap between germline ends came to 9 bases. In germline, CDR1 is MDHEN, CDR2 SYDVKM. As DNA, the CDR3 is TGTGCCAGCAGTTTCGCGTGGGGGAACACTGAAGCTTTCTTT. This codes for CASSFAWGNTEAFF. Full variable domain (remainder filled in from reference TRBV28 and TRBJ1-1): DVKVTQSSRYLVKRTGEKVFLECVQDMDHENMFWYRQDPGLGLRLIYFSYDVKMKEKGDIPEGYSVSREKKERFSLILESASTNQTSMYLCASSFAWGNTEAFFGQGTRLTVV.

V usage is TRBV5-1 and J usage is TRBJ1-1, with 7 bases fitting TRBD1. V shed 4 bases, J shed 5 bases, and the junction held 14 bases outside the gene matches. Germline CDR1 SGHRS, CDR2 YFSETQ. This CDR3 spans 16 amino acids. DNA of the CDR3: TGCGCCAGCAGCCTGGGTTCAACAGGGGTTAATACTGAAGCTTTCTTT. Its translation: CASSLGSTGVNTEAFF.

This clone has just one count. V usage is TRBV6-5 and J usage is TRBJ2-3; D gene ambiguous. This CDR3 contains 14 residues. The germline gives CDR1 MNHEY, CDR2 SVGAGI. V lost 2 bases to trimming and J lost 2 bases, with 8 bases between them. The CDR3 is CASSYDASTDTQYF. The CDR3 DNA sequence: TGTGCCAGCAGTTACGACGCCTCCACAGATACGCAGTATTTT.

The chain joins TRBV27 to TRBJ2-5, with D uncertain. The CDR3 contains 12 residues. Trimming shortened V by 8 bases and J by 4 bases, and 11 bases separated the two germline ends. The germline V gene has CDR1 MNHEY and CDR2 SMNVEV (reference sequence). CDR3: CASSSRGETQYF. The CDR3 DNA reads as TGTGCCAGCTCGTCGAGAGGAGAGACCCAGTACTTC.

The chain uses TRBV7-2 and TRBJ1-3, with D perhaps TRBD1 (6 bases). Looked up from germline, CDR1 is SGHTA and CDR2 is FQGNSA. The V and J ends lost 0 bases and 4 bases respectively, with 13 bases between them. This CDR3 contains 16 residues. The CDR3 sequence: CASSLAYRARGNTIYF. Written as DNA, the CDR3 is TGTGCCAGCAGCTTAGCGTACAGGGCAAGGGGAAACACCATATATTTT. Drawing the rest from reference TRBV7-2 and TRBJ1-3, the complete variable domain is GAGVSQSPSNKVTEKGKDVELRCDPISGHTALYWYRQSLGQGLEFLIYFQGNSAPDKSGLPSDRFSAERTGGSVSTLTIQRTQQEDSAVYLCASSLAYRARGNTIYFGEGSWLTVV.